This T cell receptor (beta chain) was sequenced during a study of blood T cells in healthy people across ages. Broader study findings: Whereas aged donors had fewer naive CD4+ cells, long-lived donors had more of them and higher diversity.

This clonotype was seen more than once but under ten times. The antigen is unknown. Together with a sample-barcoded 5' primer, a J-beta primer mix was included in a second PCR lasting about 7 to 11 cycles. In TCRdb, the 5' RACE reads were re-called with MiXCR into one record per CDR3 protein. This table has 710,000 or so distinct CDR3 sequences, 20% to 25% appearing once. Deletions cut 5 bases from V and 0 bases from J, with 13 bases between. The CDR3 has 17 residues. CDR1 is KGHDR and CDR2 is SFDVKD in the germline V gene. The TCR originated in a man in his 70s in good health. The sample comprised blood. The J gene is TRBJ2-6, the V gene TRBV24-1; maybe TRBD1 (7 bases). The CDR3 spells CATSGGTAYSGANVLTF. The CDR3 nucleotides are TGTGCCACCAGTGGCGGGACAGCTTACTCTGGGGCCAACGTCCTGACTTTC.